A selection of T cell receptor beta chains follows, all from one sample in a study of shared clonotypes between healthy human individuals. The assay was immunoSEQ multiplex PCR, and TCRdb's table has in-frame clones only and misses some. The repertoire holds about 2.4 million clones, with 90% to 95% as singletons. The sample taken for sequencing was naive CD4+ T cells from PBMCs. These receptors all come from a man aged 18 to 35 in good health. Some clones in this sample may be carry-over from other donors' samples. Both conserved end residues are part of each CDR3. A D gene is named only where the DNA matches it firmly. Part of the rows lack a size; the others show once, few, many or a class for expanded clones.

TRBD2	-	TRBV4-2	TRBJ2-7	CASSQGGLADSYEQYF	TGTGCCAGCAGCCAAGGGGGACTAGCGGACTCCTACGAGCAGTACTTC
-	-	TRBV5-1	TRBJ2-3	CASSSSPSDTQYF	TGCGCCAGCAGCTCCTCCCCCTCGGATACGCAGTATTTT
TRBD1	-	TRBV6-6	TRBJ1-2	CASSPRDSRYGYTF	TGTGCCAGCAGTCCCAGGGACAGCCGCTATGGCTACACCTTC
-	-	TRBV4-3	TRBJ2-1	CASSQVVGEQFF	TGCGCCAGCAGCCAAGTAGTGGGAGAGCAGTTCTTC
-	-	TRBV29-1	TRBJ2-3	CSVEGRLNLDTQYF	TGCAGCGTTGAAGGCCGACTCAACCTAGATACGCAGTATTTT
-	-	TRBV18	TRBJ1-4	CASSTGSNEKLFF	TGTGCCAGCTCGACAGGATCTAATGAAAAACTGTTTTTT
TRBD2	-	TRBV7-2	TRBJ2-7	CASSLLGGPLPEQYF	TGTGCCAGCAGCTTACTGGGAGGGCCTTTACCCGAGCAGTACTTC
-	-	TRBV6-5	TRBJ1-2	CASSYSGQAAGGYTF	TGTGCCAGCAGTTACTCGGGCCAGGCCGCAGGAGGCTACACCTTC
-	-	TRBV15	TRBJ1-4	CATSRDLTATNEKLFF	TGTGCCACCAGCAGAGATCTGACAGCAACTAATGAAAAACTGTTTTTT
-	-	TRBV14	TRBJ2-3	CASSQDQRGWRTDTQYF	TGTGCCAGCAGCCAAGATCAACGGGGCTGGCGAACAGATACGCAGTATTTT
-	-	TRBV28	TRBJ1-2	CASSERVQGYGYTF	TGTGCCAGCAGCGAAAGGGTACAGGGCTATGGCTACACCTTC
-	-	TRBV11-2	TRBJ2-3	CASSLGTYTDTQYF	TGTGCCAGCAGCCTCGGGACCTACACAGATACGCAGTATTTT
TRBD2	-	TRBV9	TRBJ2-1	CASSAQPGLAGELEQFF	TGTGCCAGCAGCGCGCAGCCCGGACTAGCGGGAGAGCTTGAGCAGTTCTTC
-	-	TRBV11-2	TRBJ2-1	CASSWNVVGEQFF	TGTGCCAGCAGCTGGAACGTGGTCGGTGAGCAGTTCTTC
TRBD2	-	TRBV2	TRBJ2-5	CATATSEETQYF	TGTGCCACCGCCACTAGCGAAGAGACCCAGTACTTC
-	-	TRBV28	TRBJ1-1	CASSTAGNTEAFF	TGTGCCAGCAGTACCGCCGGGAACACTGAAGCTTTCTTT
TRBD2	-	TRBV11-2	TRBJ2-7	CASSLAPLTSGRGEQYF	TGTGCCAGCAGCTTAGCCCCCTTGACTAGCGGGAGAGGCGAGCAGTACTTC
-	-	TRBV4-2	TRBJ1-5	CASSQGTGRRSNQPQHF	TGTGCCAGCAGCCAAGGAACAGGGCGGCGGAGCAATCAGCCCCAGCATTTT
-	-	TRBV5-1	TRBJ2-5	CASGPESRTQYF	TGCGCCAGCGGGCCCGAATCCAGGACCCAGTACTTC
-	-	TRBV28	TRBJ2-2	CASRARIGELFF	TGTGCCAGCAGAGCCCGAATCGGGGAGCTGTTTTTT
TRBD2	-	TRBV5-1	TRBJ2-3	CASRLASGSADTQYF	TGCGCCAGCAGGTTGGCTAGCGGGAGCGCAGATACGCAGTATTTT
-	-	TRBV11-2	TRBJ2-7	CASSFRQAHEQYF	TGTGCCAGCAGCTTCCGACAGGCCCACGAGCAGTACTTC
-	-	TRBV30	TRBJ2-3	CAWSAGLIQYF	TGTGCCTGGAGTGCTGGACTTATACAGTATTTT
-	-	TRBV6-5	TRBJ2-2	CASRVLTGELFF	TGTGCCAGCAGGGTCCTCACCGGGGAGCTGTTTTTT
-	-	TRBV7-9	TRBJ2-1	CASSLDLVTNEQFF	TGTGCCAGCAGCTTAGATCTGGTTACGAATGAGCAGTTCTTC
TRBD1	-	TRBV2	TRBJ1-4	CASSGQGATNEKLFF	TGTGCCAGCAGTGGACAGGGGGCAACTAATGAAAAACTGTTTTTT
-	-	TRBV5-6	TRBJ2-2	CASSLWPGELFF	TGTGCCAGCAGCTTGTGGCCCGGGGAGCTGTTTTTT
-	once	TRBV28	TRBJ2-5	CASSLSQETQYF	TGTGCCAGCAGTTTGTCTCAAGAGACCCAGTACTTC
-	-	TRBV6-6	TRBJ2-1	CASSYPRSRLGNEQFF	TGTGCCAGCAGTTACCCCCGATCGAGGTTGGGCAATGAGCAGTTCTTC
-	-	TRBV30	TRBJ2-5	CAWSGGKETQYF	TGTGCCTGGAGTGGGGGGAAGGAGACCCAGTACTTC
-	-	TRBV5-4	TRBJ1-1	CASSWGRGNTEAFF	TGTGCCAGCAGCTGGGGCAGGGGAAACACTGAAGCTTTCTTT
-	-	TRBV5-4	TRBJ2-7	CASSLATGRYEQYF	TGTGCCAGCAGCTTGGCTACGGGGCGCTACGAGCAGTACTTC
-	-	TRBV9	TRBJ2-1	CASSRELRANSYNEQFF	TGTGCCAGCAGCCGCGAGTTGCGGGCCAACTCCTACAATGAGCAGTTCTTC
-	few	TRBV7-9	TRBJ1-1	CASSLDTGFTFF	TGTGCCAGCAGCTTGGATACAGGGTTTACTTTCTTT
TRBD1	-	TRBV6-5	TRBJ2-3	CASSYFGTAFEDTQYF	TGTGCCAGCAGTTACTTCGGGACAGCCTTTGAAGATACGCAGTATTTT
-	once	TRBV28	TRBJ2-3	CASSLVGPSTDTQYF	TGTGCCAGCAGTTTAGTGGGTCCTAGCACAGATACGCAGTATTTT
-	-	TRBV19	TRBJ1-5	CASSIVAGSSNQPQHF	TGTGCCAGTAGTATAGTGGCGGGAAGTAGCAATCAGCCCCAGCATTTT
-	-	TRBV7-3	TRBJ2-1	CASSPGGADEQFF	TGTGCCAGCAGCCCCGGGGGTGCCGATGAGCAGTTCTTC